The T cell receptor (beta chain) described here comes from a study of OX40 agonist ivuxolimab in advanced cancers. Whole-study context: Among those enrolled, mean age was 60 years (range roughly 20 to 79) and about 79% were male. Three dose-escalation patients had partial responses: one with hepatocellular carcinoma and two with cutaneous melanoma. Findings and limits, study-wide: Average numbers of expanded clones were greater in CD8+ T cells than in CD4+. Dose levels from 0.1 to 3.0 mg/kg saw CD4+ and CD8+ blood T cells expand clonally by week 6.

About this clone: Its specificity is not known.

Assay used: immunoSEQ multiplex PCR; TCRdb lists only in-frame clones, some missing. The table has around 20,000 clones, less than 95% seen once; the top ten hold around 48%. CDR1 is PRHDT and CDR2 is FYEKMQ in the germline V gene (reference sequence). The V and J ends lost 5 bases and 2 bases respectively, with 16 bases between them. The CDR3 length is 15 residues. The rearrangement joins TRBV13 to TRBJ2-7, with a possible D match to TRBD1 (6 bases). The receptor was isolated from an adult with an advanced solid tumor such as melanoma, head and neck, liver or kidney cancer. The source was CD4+ or CD8+ T cells sorted from blood, collected in a trial of the OX40 agonist ivuxolimab. The chain's CDR3 is CASSRSGTTAYEQYF. DNA for the CDR3: TGTGCCAGCAGCAGGTCCGGGACAACTGCCTACGAGCAGTACTTC.